This T cell receptor (beta chain) is from a study of T cell changes during pregnancy in multiple sclerosis. This clone showed up just once. Method: immunoSEQ multiplex PCR; TCRdb's copy keeps in-frame clones and lacks some. The sample holds about 44,000 clones, 89% seen once. With 6 bases clipped from V and 0 bases from J, the junction kept 6 bases outside the gene matches. Germline CDR1 is MDHEN and CDR2 is SYDVKM. This CDR3 comprises 16 residues. The rearrangement links TRBV28 to TRBJ1-3; 9 positions match TRBD1. Sequencing was performed on CD4+ T cells from peripheral blood mononuclear cells, taken after pregnancy. The sequence was collected from a female donor with multiple sclerosis, enrolled in a pregnancy study. The CDR3 bases are TGTGCCAGCAGGGGACAGGGAGGACCCTCTGGAAACACCATATATTTT. It translates to CASRGQGGPSGNTIYF.